This TCR beta chain was retrieved from a study of cytomegalovirus exposure and HLA in healthy donors. The V gene lost 2 bases and the J gene lost 0 bases, with 8 bases spanning the gap. The CDR3 has 14 amino acids. Germline values: CDR1 SGHRS, CDR2 YFSETQ. The protocol was immunoSEQ multiplex PCR, while the TCRdb copy is restricted to in-frame clones and leaves out a portion. Among under 250,000 clones, approximately 82% were seen once, and the ten largest hold 4.5% to 6%. The TCR comes from a woman aged 18 to 35 in good health and CMV-seronegative. The sample was PBMCs. The chain links TRBV5-1 to TRBJ1-1; D is uncertain. The CDR3 is CASSFSTVNTEAFF. CDR3 DNA sequence: TGCGCCAGCAGCTTCTCCACTGTGAACACTGAAGCTTTCTTT.